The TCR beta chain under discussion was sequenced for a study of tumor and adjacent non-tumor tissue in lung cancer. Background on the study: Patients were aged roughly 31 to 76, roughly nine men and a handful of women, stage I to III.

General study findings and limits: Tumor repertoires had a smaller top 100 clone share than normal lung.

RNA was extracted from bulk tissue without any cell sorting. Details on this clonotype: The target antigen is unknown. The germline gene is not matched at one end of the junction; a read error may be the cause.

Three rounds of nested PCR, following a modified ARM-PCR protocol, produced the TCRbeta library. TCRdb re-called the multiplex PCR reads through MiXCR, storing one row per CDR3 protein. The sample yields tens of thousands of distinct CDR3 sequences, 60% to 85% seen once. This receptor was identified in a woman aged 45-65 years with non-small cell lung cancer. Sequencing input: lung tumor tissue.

The CDR3 nucleotides are TGTGCCATCACTACAAGGGAGACAGGTACGCAGTATTTT. Amino acids: CAITTRETGTQYF. The chain recombines TRBV10-3 with TRBJ2-3; perhaps TRBD1 as D (6 bases). The CDR3 loop spans 13 amino acids. CDR1 and CDR2 from the germline V gene are ENHRY and SYGVKD.